The 21 T cell receptor beta chains below all came from one sample that was sequenced in a study of blood T cell repertoires in COVID-19. The repertoire was sequenced with immunoSEQ multiplex PCR; TCRdb's copy has only in-frame clones and lacks some. The table has around 120,000 clones, approximately 87% seen once. The sequenced sample consisted of peripheral blood. The receptors stem from a woman in her seventies with acute or convalescent COVID-19.

This sequence joins TRBV24-1 and TRBJ2-2; a possible D gene is TRBD1 (5 bases). Between the trimmed V and J ends, which lost 3 bases and 1 base, there was a span of 8 bases. The CDR3 runs to 15 residues. CDR1 and CDR2 (germline): KGHDR, SFDVKD. As DNA, the CDR3 is TGTGCCACCAGTGATACCAGGGTGAACACCGGGGAGCTGTTTTTT. Translation: CATSDTRVNTGELFF.

This clone was recorded only once. CDR3: CASSGDLNNSPLHF. The CDR3 DNA follows: TGTGCCAGCAGTGGGGACTTGAATAATTCACCCCTCCACTTT. V gene TRBV7-9 combines with J gene TRBJ1-6; D might be TRBD1 (5 bases). CDR1 is SEHNR, CDR2 FQNEAQ, per germline (reference sequence). The CDR3 runs 14 residues. V lost 6 bases, J lost 5 bases, and 11 bases lay in between.

As concerns this clone: The sample contains more than one DNA sequence encoding this CDR3. The chain couples TRBV2 to TRBJ2-7; D unclear. Germline loops: CDR1 SNHLY, CDR2 FYNNEI. The V end was cut by 5 bases, the J end by 2 bases, with 4 bases between. The CDR3 covers 11 residues. The CDR3 region is CASSPTYEQYF. DNA for the CDR3: TGTGCCAGCAGTCCCACCTACGAGCAGTACTTC.

The rearrangement joins TRBV2 to TRBJ1-1, with D maybe TRBD1 (6 bases). CDR3 size: 14 residues. Germline V gives CDR1 SNHLY, CDR2 FYNNEI. Trimming pared 9 bases from V and 0 bases from J, leaving 14 bases between. CDR3: CARQGNGMNTEAFF. CDR3 nucleotides: TGTGCCAGACAGGGAAATGGGATGAACACTGAAGCTTTCTTT.

The sample holds one count of this clone. The chain joins TRBV6-5 to TRBJ2-7; D remains ambiguous. Trimming cost V 7 bases and J 0 bases, with 10 bases left between them. Looked up from germline, CDR1 is MNHEY and CDR2 is SVGAGI. The CDR3 is 13 residues long. The CDR3 loop reads CASIGVNSYEQYF. The CDR3 DNA reads as TGTGCCAGCATCGGAGTAAACTCCTACGAGCAGTACTTC.

The chain combines TRBV27 with TRBJ1-2; 7 bases line up with TRBD1. Germline V gene lookup returns CDR1 MNHEY and CDR2 SMNVEV (reference sequence). The V gene end was trimmed by 5 bases and the J gene end by 4 bases; junction bases not matched to a gene: 10. The CDR3 consists of 15 residues. CDR3: CASSPRQGLTYGYTF. CDR3 coding DNA: TGTGCCAGCAGTCCAAGACAGGGTTTGACCTATGGCTACACCTTC.

This clone was observed a few times. The chain has TRBV28 and TRBJ1-2; 10 nucleotides match TRBD1. The CDR3 sequence is 14 residues long. Germline-derived CDR1 and CDR2 are MDHEN and SYDVKM. The V gene end was trimmed by 4 bases and the J gene end by 8 bases; junction bases not matched to a gene: 7. The CDR3 DNA reads as TGTGCCAGCAGTTCCGGGACAGGGGCGGGAGGCTACACCTTC. Residues: CASSSGTGAGGYTF.

The chain combines TRBV6-6 with TRBJ1-5, with D tentatively TRBD1 (5 bases). Germline CDR1 MNHNY, CDR2 SVGAGI (reference sequence). The V end lost 0 bases, the J end lost 2 bases, and 11 bases lay between the germline ends. This CDR3 comprises 16 residues. This CDR3 reads CASSYSEGRGNQPQHF. In nucleotides, the CDR3 is TGTGCCAGCAGTTACTCGGAGGGGAGAGGCAATCAGCCCCAGCATTTT.

As regards this clone: Other nucleotide sequences from this sample produce the same CDR3. The V gene is TRBV2, the J gene TRBJ2-3; TRBD2 matches at 12 bases. Germline V gives CDR1 SNHLY, CDR2 FYNNEI. With 6 bases clipped from V and 4 bases from J, the junction kept 5 bases outside the gene matches. CDR3 size: 15 residues. CDR3 nucleotide sequence: TGTGCCAGCAGGTTACTAGCGGGGGGCTCAGATACGCAGTATTTT. Protein: CASRLLAGGSDTQYF.

A few counts support this clone. The rearrangement links TRBV11-2 to TRBJ2-2; 8 nucleotides align to TRBD2. This CDR3 is built from 13 residues. The V gene end was trimmed by 8 bases and the J gene end by 1 base; junction bases not matched to a gene: 0. Germline assignment: CDR1 SGHAT and CDR2 FQNNGV. The CDR3 DNA sequence: TGTGCCAGCCGGGAGGGGAACACCGGGGAGCTGTTTTTT. Protein sequence: CASREGNTGELFF.

The V gene is TRBV27, the J gene TRBJ1-6; D may be TRBD1 (6 bases). V gave up 5 bases and J gave up 9 bases, with 14 bases separating them. Germline CDR1 and CDR2: MNHEY and SMNVEV (reference sequence). This CDR3 has 14 amino acids. As DNA, the CDR3 is TGTGCCAGCAGTCCGGTACAGGGTTTTTCACCCCTCCACTTT. Translation: CASSPVQGFSPLHF.

This sequence joins TRBV9 and TRBJ2-5; possibly TRBD2 for D (5 bases). In germline, CDR1 is SGDLS, CDR2 YYNGEE. The CDR3 sequence is 15 residues long. The V gene lost 0 bases and the J gene lost 1 base, with 10 bases spanning the gap. In DNA, the CDR3 is TGTGCCAGCAGCGTAGATGGGCTAGCCCAAGAGACCCAGTACTTC. Translated, it gives CASSVDGLAQETQYF.

The CDR3 DNA reads TGTGCCAGCAGCGTTTACTCCAGCGGGGGGTTTAACGAGCAGTACTTC. It is translated as CASSVYSSGGFNEQYF. The chain recombines TRBV9 with TRBJ2-7, with 9 bases fitting TRBD2. From germline, CDR1 is SGDLS and CDR2 YYNGEE. Unmatched junction bases numbered 11, after V lost 2 bases and J lost 5 bases. CDR3 length: 16 residues.

This clone is a singleton in its sample. The chain employs TRBV2 and TRBJ1-6, with TRBD1 matching 7 bases. Germline V gene data show CDR1 as SNHLY and CDR2 as FYNNEI. V lost 6 bases and J lost 7; bases outside the gene matches: 9. The CDR3 is 15 residues long. The CDR3 spells CASSAGETGNSPLHF. CDR3 DNA sequence: TGTGCCAGCAGCGCCGGCGAGACAGGGAATTCACCCCTCCACTTT.

The chain combines TRBV11-2 with TRBJ1-2, with TRBD1 identical over 9 bases. This CDR3 region has 16 residues. V lost 4 bases to trimming and J lost 5 bases; unmatched junction nucleotides: 11. Germline CDR1 reads SGHAT; CDR2 reads FQNNGV. This CDR3 is CASSSPGGQGAYGYTF. CDR3 DNA: TGTGCCAGCAGCTCACCCGGGGGACAGGGAGCTTATGGCTACACCTTC.

This clone came up once. The chain links TRBV5-1 to TRBJ2-3; 11 nucleotides align to TRBD1. Germline lookup yields CDR1 SGHRS and CDR2 YFSETQ. V was clipped by 3 bases and J by 4 bases; unmatched bases: 4. The CDR3 extends over 15 amino acids. This chain's CDR3 is CASSWTGGIADTQYF. In DNA, the CDR3 is TGCGCCAGCAGCTGGACAGGGGGCATCGCAGATACGCAGTATTTT.

This clone was detected only once. The genes are TRBV19 and TRBJ1-5, with TRBD1 matching over 9 bases. Trimming took 11 bases from V and 2 from J; bases not matched to a gene: 10. This CDR3 is 15 amino acids long. Per the germline V gene, CDR1 is LNHDA and CDR2 is SQIVND (reference sequence). CDR3 loop: CASRRQGEGNQPQHF. In DNA form, the CDR3 reads TGTGCCTCTAGGAGACAGGGGGAAGGCAATCAGCCCCAGCATTTT. Full variable domain (remainder filled in from reference TRBV19 and TRBJ1-5): DGGITQSPKYLFRKEGQNVTLSCEQNLNHDAMYWYRQDPGQGLRLIYYSQIVNDFQKGDIAEGYSVSREKKESFPLTVTSAQKNPTAFYLCASRRQGEGNQPQHFGDGTRLSIL.

V gene TRBV20-1 combines with J gene TRBJ2-7, with 7 bases matching TRBD2. Trimming cost V 3 bases and J 3 bases; bases outside gene matches: 5. CDR1 and CDR2 from the germline V gene are DFQATT and SNEGSKA (reference sequence). The CDR3 runs 13 residues. Written as DNA, the CDR3 is TGCAGTGCTAGTGAGAGCGGGGTCTACGAGCAGTACTTC. Protein: CSASESGVYEQYF.

V is TRBV27 and J is TRBJ1-4; the D is unclear. Trimming removed 5 bases at V and 0 bases at J, with 10 bases between. This CDR3 contains 15 residues. Germline-derived CDR1 and CDR2 are MNHEY and SMNVEV (reference sequence). CDR3 bases: TGTGCCAGCAGTCCGCGCCTTGCAACTAATGAAAAACTGTTTTTT. Protein: CASSPRLATNEKLFF.

The chain couples TRBV27 to TRBJ1-5, with TRBD1 matching 9 bases. There are 17 residues in the CDR3. V shed 5 bases, J shed 3 bases, and the junction held 11 bases outside the gene matches. Per the germline V gene, CDR1 is MNHEY and CDR2 is SMNVEV (reference sequence). The CDR3 bases are TGTGCCAGCAGTCCCGACCGGGACAGGGTAGACAATCAGCCCCAGCATTTT. Amino acid sequence: CASSPDRDRVDNQPQHF.

The chain combines TRBV3-1 (or the pseudogene TRBV3-2) with TRBJ2-1, with TRBD2 matching over 16 bases. This CDR3 has 19 amino acids. Per the germline V gene, CDR1 is LGHDT and CDR2 is YNNKEL (reference sequence). J gave up 1 base and V 1 base, and 4 bases lay outside the gene matches. CDR3 residues: CASSQAGLAGGPSYNEQFF. The CDR3 region has the DNA TGTGCCAGCAGCCAAGCGGGACTAGCGGGGGGGCCTTCCTACAATGAGCAGTTCTTC.